The table lists the clone carrying this TCR beta chain with a few counts. As yet, its antigen is unknown. Other DNA sequences in the sample encode the same CDR3. TCRdb's copy holds only in-frame clones and misses some; the assay was immunoSEQ multiplex PCR. This table holds roughly 150,000 clones, around 84% found once. V was cut by 3 bases and J by 4 bases, with 8 bases left in between. The germline V gene encodes CDR1 SGHTA and CDR2 FQGNSA. This CDR3 has 13 residues. The sample comes from a study of PD-1 blockade in classical Hodgkin lymphoma. The overall study: Patients were infused with nivolumab 3 mg/kg every 2 weeks. General study points: Relative to healthy donors, newly diagnosed patients reportedly had lower baseline TCR diversity, which was reported as lower still in relapsed/refractory patients. Whereas CD4+ TCR diversity had risen significantly by C4D1, CD8+ TCR diversity had not.

All the patients suffered relapse after autologous stem cell transplantation, and brentuximab vedotin exposure differed. This sequence was found in a human donor with classical Hodgkin lymphoma. Specimen: peripheral blood mononuclear cells (PBMCs), collected before the second cycle of nivolumab. This chain connects TRBV7-2 to TRBJ2-3; a weak D match, TRBD2 (6 bases). The CDR3 DNA reads TGTGCCAGCAGCTTGTCGGGGGCAGATACGCAGTATTTT. Encoded protein: CASSLSGADTQYF.